This T cell receptor beta chain was documented in a study of beta chain features in type 1 diabetes. Study as a whole: What patients shared with healthy donors was a similar profile of age, gender and cell yields. Study-level results: A moderate, significant TCRB CDR3 shortening appeared in type 1 diabetes across four CD4+ subsets.

This clone was picked up many times. The antigen is undetermined. Of the isolated RNA, all was reverse transcribed, and so the sequenced material was expressed TCRB transcripts. Assay: immunoSEQ multiplex PCR; the TCRdb copy retains only in-frame clones and omits some. The data show around 150,000 clones, over 9% seen once. V lost 1 base and J lost 2, with 10 bases in between. Germline CDR1 is SGHRS and CDR2 is YFSETQ. The CDR3 has 16 amino acids. Based on CD45RO/CCR7/CD25/CD127/CD95/CD27, CD4+ regulatory, stem cell-like memory, naive and central memory cells were sorted. The specimen was central memory CD4+ T cells from blood. The TCR was taken from a man aged 25 to 40 with type 1 diabetes. The chain uses TRBV5-1 and TRBJ2-6; D unresolved. The DNA of the CDR3 is TGCGCCAGCAGCTTGAGTACGGTTCCTGGGGCCAACGTCCTGACTTTC. This codes for CASSLSTVPGANVLTF. The variable domain in full, with the rest retrieved from reference TRBV5-1 and TRBJ2-6, is KAGVTQTPRYLIKTRGQQVTLSCSPISGHRSVSWYQQTPGQGLQFLFEYFSETQRNKGNFPGRFSGRQFSNSRSEMNVSTLELGDSALYLCASSLSTVPGANVLTFGAGSRLTVL.